This passage covers 27 T cell receptor beta chains from one sample sequenced in a study of cytomegalovirus exposure and HLA in healthy donors. A multiplex PCR was run with 60 Vbeta primers and 13 Jbeta primers. The repertoire was sequenced with immunoSEQ multiplex PCR; TCRdb's copy has only in-frame clones and lacks some. This sample has 150,000 or so clones; around three quarters occur once, and the top ten carry less than 3.5%. Material for sequencing was PBMCs. These TCRs come from a man aged 35 to 55 in good health and CMV-seropositive.

The chain employs TRBV21-1 and TRBJ2-7; the DNA was not used to check the table's D call, TRBD1. TRBV21-1 has pseudogene status. The CDR3 spans 18 residues. The CDR3 DNA reads as TGTGCCAGCAGCAAAGATCCAGGGGGAAATACCTTTTTCTGCGAGCAGTACTTC. Translating it yields CASSKDPGGNTFFCEQYF.

J is TRBJ2-5 and V is TRBV19; 7 nucleotides agree with TRBD1. V lost 5 bases and J lost 2; bases outside the gene matches: 5. This CDR3 has 14 amino acids. In germline, CDR1 is LNHDA, CDR2 SQIVND (reference sequence). The CDR3 DNA reads as TGTGCCAGTAGTGATTGGACAGGACAAGAGACCCAGTACTTC. It is translated as CASSDWTGQETQYF.

J is TRBJ2-5 and V is TRBV15; the D gene is possibly TRBD1 (6 bases). The V gene's germline CDR1 is LNHNV and CDR2 YYDKDF (reference sequence). V was clipped by 7 bases and J by 7 bases, with 16 bases between them. The CDR3 sequence is 13 residues long. The CDR3 region is CATTTGTSGTQYF. For the CDR3, the DNA is TGTGCCACCACCACCGGGACATCGGGGACCCAGTACTTC. The full variable domain, rest sourced from reference TRBV15 and TRBJ2-5, is DAMVIQNPRYQVTQFGKPVTLSCSQTLNHNVMYWYQQKSSQAPKLLFHYYDKDFNNEADTPDNFQSRRPNTSFCFLDIRSPGLGDTAMYLCATTTGTSGTQYFGPGTRLLVL.

J is TRBJ2-2 and V is TRBV30; the D gene is possibly TRBD2 (6 bases). With 4 bases removed from V and 4 bases from J, the gap between germline ends came to 34 bases. The V gene's germline CDR1 is GTSNPN and CDR2 SVGIG (reference sequence). The CDR3 is 21 residues long. CDR3 loop: CAWNPWTQAGNPGSPTGELFF. DNA for the CDR3: TGTGCCTGGAACCCGTGGACCCAGGCAGGGAATCCCGGGAGCCCCACCGGGGAGCTGTTTTTT.

V is TRBV7-3 and J is TRBJ2-7; D is undetermined. Per germline, CDR1 SGHTA and CDR2 FQGTGA. CDR3 size: 10 residues. Deletions cut 6 bases from V and 7 bases from J, with 7 bases between. CDR3 in DNA: TGTGCCAGCAGGGAGAAAGAGCAGTACTTC. It yields the protein CASREKEQYF.

V usage is TRBV6-5 and J usage is TRBJ1-6; 9 bases are shared with TRBD1. The CDR3 loop spans 15 amino acids. The ends lost 5 bases at V and 7 bases at J; junction bases unmatched: 6. From germline, CDR1 is MNHEY and CDR2 SVGAGI. CDR3 sequence (DNA): TGTGCCAGCAGTCCTCGGACAGGGGTGAATTCACCCCTCCACTTT. Its translation: CASSPRTGVNSPLHF.

CDR3 in DNA: TGTGCCAGCAGTTGGGCCATCAATGAGCAGTTCTTC. Translation gives CASSWAINEQFF. This chain links TRBV28 with TRBJ2-1; unclear D gene. The V gene lost 4 bases and the J gene lost 6 bases, with 7 bases spanning the gap. Germline V gene lookup returns CDR1 MDHEN and CDR2 SYDVKM. This CDR3 spans 12 amino acids. The full variable domain, completed using reference TRBV28 and TRBJ2-1, is DVKVTQSSRYLVKRTGEKVFLECVQDMDHENMFWYRQDPGLGLRLIYFSYDVKMKEKGDIPEGYSVSREKKERFSLILESASTNQTSMYLCASSWAINEQFFGPGTRLTVL.

V is TRBV27 and J is TRBJ1-2; 8 bases fit TRBD1. The CDR3 is 13 residues long. The J segment lost 13 bases and the V segment lost 2 bases, leaving 9 bases of the junction unmatched. Germline lookup yields CDR1 MNHEY and CDR2 SMNVEV (reference sequence). CDR3 sequence reads: CASSLNRGWVVTF. The CDR3 DNA reads TGTGCCAGCAGTTTAAACAGGGGGTGGGTGGTCACCTTC.

The table lists this clone with a count of one. The chain recombines TRBV5-1 with TRBJ2-7, with 7 bases lining up with TRBD2. The germline V gene has CDR1 SGHRS and CDR2 YFSETQ. The trim removed 5 bases at V and 2 bases at J, leaving 7 bases unmatched. This CDR3 comprises 14 residues. The CDR3 here is CASRWQGGTYEQYF. The CDR3 DNA reads as TGCGCCAGCAGGTGGCAGGGAGGGACCTACGAGCAGTACTTC.

The V gene is TRBV6-4, the J gene TRBJ2-1; D unclear. Trimming took 2 bases from V and 5 from J, leaving 10 bases between them. CDR1 is MRHNA, CDR2 SNTAGT, per germline. The CDR3 loop spans 14 amino acids. CDR3 coding DNA: TGTGCCAGCAGTGACGGGTTGGAGAACAATGAGCAGTTCTTC. Amino acid sequence: CASSDGLENNEQFF.

The CDR3 is CASSLGGTTEAFF. The CDR3 DNA is TGTGCCAGCAGCTTGGGGGGGACCACTGAAGCTTTCTTT. The rearrangement uses TRBV7-8 and TRBJ1-1; D is perhaps TRBD1 (5 bases). Germline loops: CDR1 SGHVS, CDR2 FQNEAQ. With 3 bases removed from V and 4 bases from J, the gap between germline ends came to 9 bases. This CDR3 region has 13 residues.

The chain uses TRBV28 and TRBJ1-5, with TRBD1 as a possible D gene (6 bases). Germline lookup yields CDR1 MDHEN and CDR2 SYDVKM. The V end lost 7 bases, the J end lost 4 bases, and 20 bases lay between the germline ends. CDR3 size: 16 residues. CDR3 DNA: TGTGCCAGCAAGTGGGGTGTAGGGGGGGTTAATCAGCCCCAGCATTTT. Translated, it gives CASKWGVGGVNQPQHF.

This clone was found a few times. The V call is TRBV19, the J call TRBJ1-3, with a tentative D call TRBD1 (5 bases). V lost 5 bases and J 0 bases, leaving 23 bases between the germline ends. The length of the CDR3 is 19 residues. Germline lookup yields CDR1 LNHDA and CDR2 SQIVND (reference sequence). The DNA of the CDR3 is TGTGCCAGTAGTCGATTCCTGTTACAGGCCGGATACTCTGGAAACACCATATATTTT. Translated, it gives CASSRFLLQAGYSGNTIYF.

J is TRBJ2-1 and V is TRBV5-1; maybe TRBD2 (5 bases). Between the trimmed V and J ends, which lost 2 bases and 5 bases, there was a span of 11 bases. The CDR3 totals 14 residues. Germline V CDR1 and CDR2: SGHRS, YFSETQ. In nucleotides, the CDR3 is TGCGCCAGCAGCTTAGGAGGAGATCACAATGAGCAGTTCTTC. Translation: CASSLGGDHNEQFF. Based on the CDR3 plus reference TRBV5-1 and TRBJ2-1, the full variable domain is KAGVTQTPRYLIKTRGQQVTLSCSPISGHRSVSWYQQTPGQGLQFLFEYFSETQRNKGNFPGRFSGRQFSNSRSEMNVSTLELGDSALYLCASSLGGDHNEQFFGPGTRLTVL.

The chain joins TRBV7-8 to TRBJ2-1; TRBD2 aligns across 11 bases. This CDR3 contains 16 residues. Germline-derived CDR1 and CDR2 are SGHVS and FQNEAQ. V lost 5 bases to trimming and J lost 9 bases; unmatched junction nucleotides: 12. CDR3 DNA: TGTGCCAGCAGCCCGCAACCGGGACTAGCGGCTGGTGAGCAGTTCTTC. This translates into CASSPQPGLAAGEQFF.

This clone was recorded many times. The chain employs TRBV7-3 and TRBJ1-4; tentatively, D is TRBD1 (5 bases). The V end lost 3 bases, the J end lost 5 bases, and 7 bases lay between the germline ends. Germline V lookup: CDR1 SGHTA, CDR2 FQGTGA. CDR3 length equals 13 residues. The CDR3 loop is CASSLKGNEKLFF. The CDR3 DNA sequence: TGTGCCAGCAGCTTGAAGGGGAATGAAAAACTGTTTTTT.

The CDR3 here is CASSPISPLEAFF. In nucleotides, the CDR3 is TGTGCCAGCTCACCAATCTCTCCGTTAGAAGCTTTCTTT. The V call is TRBV18, the J call TRBJ1-1; no firm D call. The CDR3 covers 13 residues. Germline loops: CDR1 KGHSH, CDR2 LQKENI. The V end was cut by 2 bases, the J end by 8 bases, with 12 bases between. Together with reference TRBV18 and TRBJ1-1, the CDR3 gives the full variable domain: NAGVMQNPRHLVRRRGQEARLRCSPMKGHSHVYWYRQLPEEGLKFMVYLQKENIIDESGMPKERFSAEFPKEGPSILRIQQVVRGDSAAYFCASSPISPLEAFFGQGTRLTVV.

In regard to this clone: A read error is likely, as this CDR3 ends without the conserved phenylalanine or tryptophan. No DNA is shown, since the ends of the CDR3 on it are uncertain; the CDR3 is the one TCRdb lists. This sequence joins TRBV30 and TRBJ1-2. Looked up from germline, CDR1 is GTSNPN and CDR2 is SVGIG (reference sequence). The CDR3 has 11 residues if both end residues are counted. The CDR3 spells CAWSLGGWEAL.

CDR3 protein: CASSERPFPSGSSSYEQYF. For the CDR3, the DNA is TGTGCCAGCAGCGAACGACCCTTCCCGAGCGGAAGCAGCTCCTACGAGCAGTACTTC. The chain recombines TRBV7-2 with TRBJ2-7, with TRBD2 as a possible D gene (5 bases). The CDR3 is made up of 19 amino acids. In germline, CDR1 is SGHTA, CDR2 FQGNSA. The V and J ends lost 5 bases and 0 bases respectively, with 26 bases between them. Full variable domain (missing parts from reference TRBV7-2 and TRBJ2-7): GAGVSQSPSNKVTEKGKDVELRCDPISGHTALYWYRQSLGQGLEFLIYFQGNSAPDKSGLPSDRFSAERTGGSVSTLTIQRTQQEDSAVYLCASSERPFPSGSSSYEQYFGPGTRLTVT.

The V call is TRBV7-3, the J call TRBJ2-1; TRBD2 agrees at 10 bases. CDR3 length: 15 amino acids. V dropped 2 bases and J dropped 4; count of bases not matched to a gene: 2. CDR1 is SGHTA, CDR2 FQGTGA, per germline. CDR3 residues: CASSLELAGYNEQFF. In nucleotides, the CDR3 is TGTGCCAGCAGCTTAGAACTAGCGGGGTACAATGAGCAGTTCTTC. Based on the CDR3 plus reference TRBV7-3 and TRBJ2-1, the full variable domain is GAGVSQTPSNKVTEKGKYVELRCDPISGHTALYWYRQSLGQGPEFLIYFQGTGAADDSGLPNDRFFAVRPEGSVSTLKIQRTERGDSAVYLCASSLELAGYNEQFFGPGTRLTVL.

The sample holds one count of this clone. The chain carries TRBV5-6 and TRBJ1-1; the D gene is possibly TRBD1 (5 bases). V was shortened by 5 bases and J by 0 bases, with 11 bases between the two germline ends. The CDR3 spans 14 residues. Germline V gives CDR1 SGHDT, CDR2 YYEEEE. This CDR3 is CASRAGRMNTEAFF. The CDR3 DNA follows: TGTGCCAGCAGGGCGGGACGGATGAACACTGAAGCTTTCTTT.

This clone has just a few counts. The chain joins TRBV25-1 to TRBJ2-7; 9 positions agree with TRBD1. CDR1 and CDR2 (germline): MGHDK, SYGVNS. The CDR3 totals 14 residues. Trimming cost V 3 bases and J 6 bases; bases outside gene matches: 6. CDR3 region: CASSEQQGAGEQYF. The CDR3 coding sequence is TGTGCCAGCAGTGAGCAACAGGGGGCGGGCGAGCAGTACTTC.

CDR3 bases: TGTGCCAGCGCTAGGACAGGGAAGGGAATGAGAACTGAGACCCAGTACTTC. This codes for CASARTGKGMRTETQYF. The chain employs TRBV7-6 and TRBJ2-5; 8 bases line up with TRBD1. The CDR3 has 17 residues. The germline V gene encodes CDR1 SGHVS and CDR2 FNYEAQ. The J segment lost 5 bases and the V segment lost 8 bases, leaving 19 bases of the junction unmatched. Together with reference TRBV7-6 and TRBJ2-5, the CDR3 gives the full variable domain: GAGVSQSPRYKVTKRGQDVALRCDPISGHVSLYWYRQALGQGPEFLTYFNYEAQQDKSGLPNDRFSAERPEGSISTLTIQRTEQRDSAMYRCASARTGKGMRTETQYFGPGTRLLVL.

This chain joins TRBV7-9 and TRBJ2-1; tentative D call: TRBD1 (5 bases). Deletions cut 2 bases from V and 10 bases from J, with 12 bases between. From germline, CDR1 is SEHNR and CDR2 FQNEAQ (reference sequence). This CDR3 is built from 13 residues. The CDR3 is CASSLRGLYEQFF. The DNA of the CDR3 is TGTGCCAGCAGCTTAAGGGGTTTATACGAGCAGTTCTTC.

The V and J genes are TRBV5-1 and TRBJ2-7; 11 bases are shared with TRBD1. Trimming removed 4 bases from V and 7 bases from J; junction bases left unmatched: 10. Germline V gene data show CDR1 as SGHRS and CDR2 as YFSETQ. The length of the CDR3 is 15 residues. In DNA form, the CDR3 reads TGCGCCAGCAGCCCCCAGCCGGGACAGGGGGTAGAGCAGTACTTC. This translates into CASSPQPGQGVEQYF.

V and J are TRBV7-6 and TRBJ2-7; a weak D match, TRBD2 (6 bases). The length of the CDR3 is 15 residues. The germline CDR1 and CDR2 sequences are SGHVS and FNYEAQ. Trimming pared 0 bases from V and 5 bases from J, leaving 14 bases between. DNA for the CDR3: TGTGCCAGCAGCTTAGCGCAGGCGGGGCCAAACGAGCAGTACTTC. This sequence encodes CASSLAQAGPNEQYF. Full variable domain (remainder filled in from reference TRBV7-6 and TRBJ2-7): GAGVSQSPRYKVTKRGQDVALRCDPISGHVSLYWYRQALGQGPEFLTYFNYEAQQDKSGLPNDRFSAERPEGSISTLTIQRTEQRDSAMYRCASSLAQAGPNEQYFGPGTRLTVT.

The V call is TRBV13, the J call TRBJ2-1; 12 bases align to TRBD2. The germline V gene has CDR1 PRHDT and CDR2 FYEKMQ (reference sequence). The CDR3 extends over 16 amino acids. With 2 bases clipped from V and 2 bases from J, the junction kept 1 base outside the gene matches. The CDR3 is CASSLRTSGTYNEQFF. The CDR3 nucleotides read TGTGCCAGCAGCTTAAGGACTAGCGGGACCTACAATGAGCAGTTCTTC.